Sequencing of this T cell receptor beta chain was carried out in a study of T cell repertoires in aging, cancer and after chemotherapy. Whole-study findings and limits: Compared with age-matched healthy donors, untreated hematological or solid cancer patients showed higher blood TCR clonality. In healthy donors, age-related TCR diversity loss mainly reflected lost richness.

Points on this clonotype: The antigen remains undetermined.

A mixed TRB-A/B primer pool amplified rearranged TRB by multiplex touch-down PCR. TCRdb re-called the multiplex PCR reads with MiXCR, one entry per CDR3 protein. Of some 2,700 distinct CDR3 sequences in the sample, 45% to 75% are singletons; the top ten hold around two thirds. TCR beta rearrangements were amplified from peripheral blood genomic DNA. CDR3 length: 15 amino acids. V was clipped by 2 bases and J by 0 bases, with 9 bases between them. This sequence originates from a human donor with a blood cancer. V and J are TRBV12-3 or TRBV12-4 and TRBJ2-3; D unresolved. Input material: blood. DNA of the CDR3: TGTGCCAGCAGTTTATTTGGTTCTAGCACAGATACGCAGTATTTT. Translating it yields CASSLFGSSTDTQYF.